This is a list of T cell receptor beta chains from one sample in a study of T cell repertoires in cytomegalovirus infection. TCRdb re-called the reads through MiXCR, storing one row per CDR3 protein. The sample lists 640,000 or so distinct CDR3 sequences, around a third seen once, with over 15% in the top ten. For these receptors, no antigen is known. This sample comprised cultured PBMCs, obtained from culture after CMV antigen stimulation. These receptors were collected from a human donor in good health (CMV status not recorded). Some clones in this sample may be carry-over from other donors' samples. CDR3s include the opening cysteine and the closing phenylalanine or tryptophan. Fields, in order: CDR3 protein, CDR3 DNA, D gene, V gene, clone size, J gene. A D gene is named only where the DNA matches it firmly. Size tells how often a clone was seen (once, few, many) or the class of an expanded clone, and some rows leave it out.

cdr3_aa: CASSSGMDNQPQHF
cdr3_nt: TGTGCCAGCAGCTCCGGCATGGACAATCAGCCCCAGCATTTT
d_call: .
v_call: TRBV6-1
clone_size: .
j_call: TRBJ1-5

cdr3_aa: CASSARIAETYEQYF
cdr3_nt: TGTGCCAGCAGCGCCCGTATAGCGGAGACCTACGAGCAGTACTTC
d_call: .
v_call: TRBV7-6
clone_size: many
j_call: TRBJ2-7

cdr3_aa: CASPSLGAYGYTF
cdr3_nt: TGTGCCAGCCCCTCACTGGGTGCCTATGGCTACACCTTC
d_call: .
v_call: TRBV7-2
clone_size: many
j_call: TRBJ1-2

cdr3_aa: CASSSRQGGNTEAFF
cdr3_nt: TGCGCCAGCAGCTCCCGACAGGGGGGGAACACTGAAGCTTTCTTT
d_call: TRBD1
v_call: TRBV5-1
clone_size: .
j_call: TRBJ1-1

cdr3_aa: CASSLLVRQETQYF
cdr3_nt: TGTGCCAGCAGCTTGCTGGTCAGGCAAGAGACCCAGTACTTC
d_call: .
v_call: TRBV5-5
clone_size: .
j_call: TRBJ2-5

cdr3_aa: CASQPGGGADTQYF
cdr3_nt: TGTGCCAGTCAACCAGGCGGGGGGGCAGATACGCAGTATTTT
d_call: TRBD2
v_call: TRBV7-9
clone_size: few
j_call: TRBJ2-3

cdr3_aa: CSAPGRNYEQYF
cdr3_nt: TGCAGTGCTCCCGGACGGAACTACGAGCAGTACTTC
d_call: .
v_call: TRBV20-1
clone_size: .
j_call: TRBJ2-7

cdr3_aa: CASSSIAPSTDTQYF
cdr3_nt: TGTGCCAGCAGCTCTATAGCACCCAGCACAGATACGCAGTATTTT
d_call: .
v_call: TRBV7-2
clone_size: few
j_call: TRBJ2-3

cdr3_aa: CASSPPVGRGSYEQYF
cdr3_nt: TGTGCCAGCAGCCCCCCAGTCGGGAGGGGATCCTACGAGCAGTACTTC
d_call: TRBD2
v_call: TRBV6-2/TRBV6-3
clone_size: few
j_call: TRBJ2-7

cdr3_aa: CSVVDQMEENLFF
cdr3_nt: TGCAGCGTTGTTGACCAAATGGAGGAAAATCTGTTTTTT
d_call: .
v_call: TRBV29-1
clone_size: .
j_call: TRBJ1-4

cdr3_aa: CASSVVGYEQYF
cdr3_nt: TGTGCCAGCAGCGTCGTAGGCTACGAGCAGTACTTC
d_call: .
v_call: TRBV7-2
clone_size: many
j_call: TRBJ2-7

cdr3_aa: CASSKTINYGYTF
cdr3_nt: TGTGCCAGCAGCAAGACTATTAACTATGGCTACACCTTC
d_call: .
v_call: TRBV7-2
clone_size: .
j_call: TRBJ1-2

cdr3_aa: CSARDPAGARDEQFF
cdr3_nt: TGCAGTGCTAGAGATCCAGCGGGGGCTAGGGATGAGCAGTTCTTC
d_call: TRBD2
v_call: TRBV20-1
clone_size: .
j_call: TRBJ2-1

cdr3_aa: CASSPSAGLAGLLNAELFF
cdr3_nt: TGTGCCAGCAGCCCCTCTGCTGGACTAGCGGGGCTACTTAACGCGGAGCTGTTTTTT
d_call: TRBD2
v_call: TRBV3-1
clone_size: .
j_call: TRBJ2-2

cdr3_aa: CASSQEAEGSTEAFF
cdr3_nt: TGTGCCAGCAGCCAAGAGGCGGAGGGAAGCACTGAAGCTTTCTTT
d_call: .
v_call: TRBV4-2
clone_size: .
j_call: TRBJ1-1

cdr3_aa: CASPIQRPLGVF
cdr3_nt: TGTGCCAGTCCTATTCAACGCCCGCTTGGGGTATTC
d_call: .
v_call: TRBV28
clone_size: few
j_call: TRBJ2-5

cdr3_aa: CASSEGQVTEAFF
cdr3_nt: TGTGCCAGCAGTGAAGGACAGGTCACTGAAGCTTTCTTT
d_call: TRBD1
v_call: TRBV12-3/TRBV12-4
clone_size: few
j_call: TRBJ1-1

cdr3_aa: CSVDPFKSTDTQYF
cdr3_nt: TGCAGCGTAGACCCATTTAAGAGCACAGATACGCAGTATTTT
d_call: .
v_call: TRBV29-1
clone_size: .
j_call: TRBJ2-3

cdr3_aa: CASSVAEGSPLHF
cdr3_nt: TGTGCCAGTAGTGTGGCAGAAGGGTCACCCCTCCACTTT
d_call: .
v_call: TRBV19
clone_size: .
j_call: TRBJ1-6

cdr3_aa: CASSLFSGGGDEQYF
cdr3_nt: TGTGCCAGCAGCTTATTTAGCGGGGGGGGGGACGAGCAGTACTTC
d_call: TRBD2
v_call: TRBV7-2
clone_size: many
j_call: TRBJ2-7

cdr3_aa: CASSTGRHNEQFF
cdr3_nt: TGTGCCAGCAGCACAGGACGTCACAATGAGCAGTTCTTC
d_call: .
v_call: TRBV11-2
clone_size: once
j_call: TRBJ2-1

cdr3_aa: CASSPTPDRQETQYF
cdr3_nt: TGTGCCAGCAGCCCAACCCCGGACAGACAAGAGACCCAGTACTTC
d_call: .
v_call: TRBV9
clone_size: .
j_call: TRBJ2-5

cdr3_aa: CASRRTAGNQPQHF
cdr3_nt: TGTGCCAGCAGACGGACGGCGGGCAATCAGCCCCAGCATTTT
d_call: .
v_call: TRBV27
clone_size: few
j_call: TRBJ1-5

cdr3_aa: CASSFGQGAGGQFF
cdr3_nt: TGCGCCAGCAGCTTCGGACAGGGGGCCGGTGGGCAGTTCTTC
d_call: TRBD1
v_call: TRBV5-1
clone_size: .
j_call: TRBJ2-1

cdr3_aa: CASSFRSLGSYNEQFF
cdr3_nt: TGTGCCAGCAGTTTCCGGTCACTGGGCTCCTACAATGAGCAGTTCTTC
d_call: .
v_call: TRBV27
clone_size: few
j_call: TRBJ2-1

cdr3_aa: CASSESTGLGDTEAFF
cdr3_nt: TGTGCCAGCAGTGAAAGTACCGGGCTTGGGGACACTGAAGCTTTCTTT
d_call: .
v_call: TRBV6-1
clone_size: .
j_call: TRBJ1-1